The sequence of this T cell receptor beta chain was determined in a study of T cells in Graves' hyperthyroidism and ophthalmopathy. Study-wide background: Specimen type is peripheral blood, collected at initial diagnosis prior to any treatment. Findings of the study overall: Within blood appeared most thyroid clonotypes that had expanded above 0.001.

From RNA transcripts, TCR beta CDR3 regions were amplified. When the TCR CDR3 underwent first-round RT-PCR, the HTBI primer set was used. TCRdb recomputed calls from the multiplex PCR reads with MiXCR, one row per CDR3 protein. The profile shows about 400,000 distinct CDR3 sequences, roughly 15% of them singletons. V lost 4 bases, J lost 4 bases, and 11 bases lay in between. CDR3 length: 13 amino acids. Germline CDR1 reads SEHNR; CDR2 reads FQNEAQ (reference sequence). This clonotype was counted only a few times. The antigen is not known. Clinical Activity Scores of at least 3, NOSPECS grades of at least 4 and durations under 3 months characterized ophthalmopathy patients. Diagnosis relied on clinical symptoms, serum thyroxine and TRAb, thyroid ultrasound and orbital computed tomography.

The clonotype was recovered from a man aged 18-30 years with Graves' ophthalmopathy. The sample was blood. The gene calls are TRBV7-9 and TRBJ2-7; D is undetermined. The CDR3 region is CASSWVAWYEQYF. CDR3 DNA sequence: TGTGCCAGCAGCTGGGTTGCTTGGTACGAGCAGTACTTC.